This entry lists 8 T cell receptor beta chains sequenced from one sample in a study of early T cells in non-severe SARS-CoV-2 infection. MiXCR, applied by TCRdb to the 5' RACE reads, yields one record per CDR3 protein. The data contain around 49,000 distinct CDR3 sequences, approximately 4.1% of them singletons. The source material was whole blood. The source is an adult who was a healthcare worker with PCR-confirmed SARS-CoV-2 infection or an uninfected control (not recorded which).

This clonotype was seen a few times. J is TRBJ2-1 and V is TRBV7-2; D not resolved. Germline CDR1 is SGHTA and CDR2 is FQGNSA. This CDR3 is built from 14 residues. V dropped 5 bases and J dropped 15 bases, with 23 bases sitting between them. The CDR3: CASSQDTLISPVFF. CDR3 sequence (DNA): TGTGCCAGCAGCCAAGACACCCTCATCTCACCGGTGTTCTTC.

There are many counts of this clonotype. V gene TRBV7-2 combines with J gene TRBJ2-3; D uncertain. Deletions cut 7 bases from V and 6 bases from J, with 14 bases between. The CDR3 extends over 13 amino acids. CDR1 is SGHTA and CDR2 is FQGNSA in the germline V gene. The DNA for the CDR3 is TGTGCCAGCAACTTCCCTCAAGGGGATACGCAGTATTTT. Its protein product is CASNFPQGDTQYF.

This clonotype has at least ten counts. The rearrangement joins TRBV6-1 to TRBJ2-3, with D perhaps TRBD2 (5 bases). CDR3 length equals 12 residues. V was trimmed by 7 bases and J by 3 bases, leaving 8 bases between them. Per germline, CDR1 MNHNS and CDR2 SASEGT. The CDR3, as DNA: TGTGCCAGCACTGAGGGTACAGATACGCAGTATTTT. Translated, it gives CASTEGTDTQYF.

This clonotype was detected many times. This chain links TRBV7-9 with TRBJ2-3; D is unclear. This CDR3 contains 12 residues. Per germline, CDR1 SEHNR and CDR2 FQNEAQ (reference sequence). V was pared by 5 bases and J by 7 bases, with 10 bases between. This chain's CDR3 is CASSLIGYTQYF. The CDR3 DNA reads TGTGCCAGCAGCCTGATAGGGTATACGCAGTATTTT. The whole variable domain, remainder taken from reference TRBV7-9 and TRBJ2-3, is DTGVSQNPRHKITKRGQNVTFRCDPISEHNRLYWYRQTLGQGPEFLTYFQNEAQLEKSRLLSDRFSAERPKGSFSTLEIQRTEQGDSAMYLCASSLIGYTQYFGPGTRLTVL.

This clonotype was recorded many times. CDR3 DNA sequence: TGTGCCATCAAGGACACGGGACTAGCGGCCGCAGATACGCAGTATTTT. Its protein product is CAIKDTGLAAADTQYF. V and J are TRBV10-3 and TRBJ2-3; 11 positions match TRBD2. The CDR3 covers 16 residues. Germline V gene sequence: CDR1 ENHRY, CDR2 SYGVKD. With V trimmed by 7 bases and J by 4 bases, 10 bases remained unmatched.

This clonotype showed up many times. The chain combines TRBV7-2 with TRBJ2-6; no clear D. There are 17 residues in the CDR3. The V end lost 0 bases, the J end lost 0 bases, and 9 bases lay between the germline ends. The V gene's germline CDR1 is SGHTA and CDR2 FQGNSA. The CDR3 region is CASSLAFSFSGANVLTF. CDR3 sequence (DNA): TGTGCCAGCAGCTTAGCCTTTAGCTTCTCTGGGGCCAACGTCCTGACTTTC.

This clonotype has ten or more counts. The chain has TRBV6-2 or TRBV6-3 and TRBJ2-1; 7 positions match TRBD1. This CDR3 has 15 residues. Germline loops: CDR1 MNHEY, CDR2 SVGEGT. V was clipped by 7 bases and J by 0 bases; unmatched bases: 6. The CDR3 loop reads CASTPRDSSYNEQFF. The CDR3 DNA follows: TGTGCCAGCACCCCTAGGGACAGCTCCTACAATGAGCAGTTCTTC.

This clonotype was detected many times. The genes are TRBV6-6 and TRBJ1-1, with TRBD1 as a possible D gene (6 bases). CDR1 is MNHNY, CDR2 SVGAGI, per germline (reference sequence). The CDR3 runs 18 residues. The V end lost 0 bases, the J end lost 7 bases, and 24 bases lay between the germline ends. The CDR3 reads CASSYSRTAKSTYLEAFF. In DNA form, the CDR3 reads TGTGCCAGCAGTTACTCGCGGACAGCCAAGTCAACTTACCTTGAAGCTTTCTTT.